This T cell receptor (beta chain) was recovered during a study of Ad26.COV2.S vaccination and SARS-CoV-2 variants. Looked up from germline, CDR1 is LNHDA and CDR2 is SQIVND (reference sequence). Germline trimming cut 3 bases from V and 6 bases from J; bases unmatched to any gene: 7. CDR3 length: 15 residues. Sequencing used immunoSEQ multiplex PCR; TCRdb keeps in-frame clones, though not all of them. Found here are around 300,000 clones, about 90% of them singletons; the top ten hold approximately 5.8%. Treatment here: roughly 20 received Ad26.COV2.S at low or high dose, single or two shots; about 5 received placebo; per-sample allocation not given. Each sample was drawn 63 days after the first injection (of vaccine or placebo).

The chain uses TRBV19 and TRBJ1-2; 10 bases map to TRBD1. Sequencing used peripheral blood, obtained in a trial of Ad26.COV2.S vaccine versus placebo. The TCR was taken from a person between 18 and 59 years old who received the Ad26.COV2.S COVID-19 vaccine or a placebo. The CDR3 here is CASSMTGGGLNGYTF. The DNA of the CDR3 is TGTGCCAGTAGTATGACAGGGGGCGGGTTGAATGGCTACACCTTC.